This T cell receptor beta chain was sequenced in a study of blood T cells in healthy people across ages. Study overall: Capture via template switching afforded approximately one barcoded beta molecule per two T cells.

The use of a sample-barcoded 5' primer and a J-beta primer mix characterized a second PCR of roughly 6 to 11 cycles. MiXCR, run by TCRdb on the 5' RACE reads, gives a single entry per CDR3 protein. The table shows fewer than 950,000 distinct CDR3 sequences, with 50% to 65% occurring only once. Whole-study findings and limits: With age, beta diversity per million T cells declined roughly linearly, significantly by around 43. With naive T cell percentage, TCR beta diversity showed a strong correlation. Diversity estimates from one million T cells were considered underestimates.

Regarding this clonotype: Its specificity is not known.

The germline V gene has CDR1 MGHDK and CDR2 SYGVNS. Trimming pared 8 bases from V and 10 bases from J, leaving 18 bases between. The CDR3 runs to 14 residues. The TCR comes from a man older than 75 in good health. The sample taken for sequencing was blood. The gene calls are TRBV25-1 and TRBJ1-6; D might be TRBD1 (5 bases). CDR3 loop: CASGGVGDGSPLHF. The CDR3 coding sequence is TGTGCCAGCGGAGGGGTAGGGGACGGGTCACCCCTCCACTTT.